This T cell receptor beta chain appears in the sequencing data of a study of T-cell reconstitution after alpha-beta-depleted transplantation in children. There are a few counts of this clonotype. The CDR3 is made up of 15 amino acids. V gave up 6 bases and J gave up 3 bases, with 17 bases separating them. Library preparation (for TCRbeta) was performed with unique molecular identifiers. TCRdb ran MiXCR on the PCR reads and lists one entry per CDR3 protein. Found here are over 300,000 distinct CDR3 sequences, approximately 10% of them singletons; the top ten hold 2% to 3%. The TCR sequence derives from a human donor who donated a stem cell graft to a child with acute lymphoblastic leukemia. The chain carries TRBV12-3 or TRBV12-4 and TRBJ1-2; D is possibly TRBD1 (6 bases). The source material was PBMCs from the stem cell graft donor, sampled from the stem cell graft. CDR3 nucleotides: TGTGCCAGCAGGCATACTCGACAGGCTGACTATGGCTACACCTTC. This gives the protein CASRHTRQADYGYTF.